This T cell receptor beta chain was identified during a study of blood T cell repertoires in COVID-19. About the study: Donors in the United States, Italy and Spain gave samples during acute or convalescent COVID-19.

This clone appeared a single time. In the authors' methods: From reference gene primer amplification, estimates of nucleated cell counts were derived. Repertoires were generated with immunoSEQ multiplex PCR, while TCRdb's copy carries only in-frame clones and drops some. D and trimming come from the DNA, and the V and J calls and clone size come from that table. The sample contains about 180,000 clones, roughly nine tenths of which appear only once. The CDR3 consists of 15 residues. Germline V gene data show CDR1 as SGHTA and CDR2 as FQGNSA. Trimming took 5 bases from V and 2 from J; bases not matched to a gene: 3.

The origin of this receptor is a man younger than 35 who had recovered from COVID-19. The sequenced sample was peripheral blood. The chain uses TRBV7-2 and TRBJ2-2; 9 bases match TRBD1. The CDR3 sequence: CASSVTGGNTGELFF. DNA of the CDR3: TGTGCCAGCAGCGTCACAGGGGGCAACACCGGGGAGCTGTTTTTT.